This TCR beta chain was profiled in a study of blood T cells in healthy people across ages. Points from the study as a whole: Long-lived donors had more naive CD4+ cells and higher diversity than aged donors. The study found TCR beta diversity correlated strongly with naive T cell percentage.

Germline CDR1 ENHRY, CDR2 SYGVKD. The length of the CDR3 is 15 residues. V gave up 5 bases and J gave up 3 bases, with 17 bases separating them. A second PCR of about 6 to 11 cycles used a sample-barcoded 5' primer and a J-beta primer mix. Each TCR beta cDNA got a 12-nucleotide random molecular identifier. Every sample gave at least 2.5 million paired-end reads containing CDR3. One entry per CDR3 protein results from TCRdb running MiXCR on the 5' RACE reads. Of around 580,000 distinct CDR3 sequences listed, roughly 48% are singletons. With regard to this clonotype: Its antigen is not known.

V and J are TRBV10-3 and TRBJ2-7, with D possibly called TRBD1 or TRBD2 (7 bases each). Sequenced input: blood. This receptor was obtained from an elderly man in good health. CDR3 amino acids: CAISYLRGGDYEQYF. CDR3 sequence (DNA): TGTGCCATCAGTTACCTCAGGGGGGGCGACTACGAGCAGTACTTC.